Listed below are T cell receptor beta chains from one sample, sequenced in a study of blood T cell repertoires in COVID-19. Data came from immunoSEQ multiplex PCR; TCRdb stores just in-frame clones and leaves some out. Of about 110,000 clones listed, around 90% are singletons. Sequenced input: peripheral blood. All receptors derive from a human donor in a cohort sampled during active COVID-19. The CDR3 runs from the conserved cysteine through the conserved F or W. D genes are given only for firm matches. The size of a clone is reported for some rows only, either as once, few or many, or as a class for expanded clones.

TRBV7-9	-	TRBJ2-3	TRBD2	CASSPRLAGGPDTQYF	TGTGCCAGCAGCCCCCGACTAGCGGGGGGGCCGGACACGCAGTATTTT
TRBV7-9	-	TRBJ2-2	TRBD2	CASRIAGGRLNTGELFF	TGTGCCAGCAGAATAGCGGGGGGCCGTCTCAACACCGGGGAGCTGTTTTTT
TRBV7-9	-	TRBJ2-7	-	CASSLNRGGSYEQYF	TGTGCCAGCAGCCTAAACAGGGGAGGTTCCTACGAGCAGTACTTC
TRBV5-4	-	TRBJ2-1	TRBD2	CASSLGLAGGQSNEQFF	TGTGCCAGCAGCTTGGGACTAGCGGGGGGGCAAAGCAATGAGCAGTTCTTC
TRBV19	few	TRBJ2-2	TRBD2	CASSISGRAVPGELFF	TGTGCCAGTAGTATCTCCGGGAGGGCGGTTCCCGGGGAGCTGTTTTTT
TRBV6-5	-	TRBJ1-2	-	CASSTGIGYTF	TGTGCCAGCAGCACAGGGATAGGCTACACCTTC
TRBV30	-	TRBJ1-3	-	CAWGAEASSGNTIYF	TGTGCCTGGGGCGCGGAGGCCAGCTCTGGAAACACCATATATTTT
TRBV6-5	-	TRBJ1-2	TRBD1	CASKPGQAIYGYTF	TGTGCCAGCAAACCGGGACAGGCAATCTATGGCTACACCTTC
TRBV7-2	-	TRBJ2-2	TRBD2	CASSPGLGAGELFF	TGTGCCAGCAGCCCTGGACTAGGGGCCGGGGAGCTGTTTTTT
TRBV7-9	-	TRBJ1-1	TRBD1	CASSAIPGQTNTEAFF	TGTGCCAGCAGCGCTATCCCGGGACAGACTAACACTGAAGCTTTCTTT
TRBV2	-	TRBJ2-7	-	CASTKGGSSYEQYF	TGTGCCAGCACCAAAGGAGGGAGCTCCTACGAGCAGTACTTC
TRBV9	-	TRBJ1-2	-	CASSGGQNYGYTF	TGTGCCAGCAGTGGAGGACAGAACTATGGCTACACCTTC
TRBV5-6	-	TRBJ1-5	TRBD1	CASSSWTGGNNQPQHF	TGTGCCAGCAGCTCCTGGACAGGGGGCAACAATCAGCCCCAGCATTTT
TRBV6-5	few	TRBJ1-1	TRBD1	CASSWDRAGTEAFF	TGTGCCAGCAGTTGGGACAGGGCAGGCACTGAAGCTTTCTTT
TRBV10-3	-	TRBJ2-2	TRBD1	CAISESGTGVTGELFF	TGTGCCATCAGTGAGTCCGGGACAGGGGTAACCGGGGAGCTGTTTTTT
TRBV5-4	-	TRBJ1-1	TRBD1	CASSLPGQGVTEAFF	TGTGCCAGCAGCTTACCGGGACAGGGGGTCACTGAAGCTTTCTTT
TRBV27	once	TRBJ1-6	TRBD1	CASSLTGSYNSPLHF	TGTGCCAGCAGTTTGACAGGGTCCTATAATTCACCCCTCCACTTT
TRBV9	-	TRBJ2-5	-	CASSVGASYQETQYF	TGTGCCAGCAGCGTAGGGGCTAGCTATCAGGAGACCCAGTACTTC
TRBV10-3	-	TRBJ1-4	TRBD1	CAISESGRTGEDEKLFF	TGTGCCATCAGTGAGTCCGGGCGAACAGGGGAGGATGAAAAACTGTTTTTT
TRBV5-1	-	TRBJ2-7	TRBD1	CASSRGQGARVLGEQYF	TGCGCCAGCAGCCGGGGACAGGGGGCGAGAGTCTTAGGCGAGCAGTACTTC
TRBV7-8	-	TRBJ2-7	TRBD2	CASSSSGRANEQYF	TGTGCCAGCAGCTCTAGCGGGAGGGCGAACGAGCAGTACTTC
TRBV11-2	-	TRBJ2-1	TRBD2	CASSFMTSGSYNEQFF	TGTGCCAGCAGTTTTATGACTAGCGGATCCTACAATGAGCAGTTCTTC
TRBV9	-	TRBJ2-3	TRBD2	CASSRGETQYF	TGTGCCAGCAGCCGGGGGGAGACGCAGTATTTT
TRBV27	few	TRBJ1-5	-	CASSSGAYQPQHF	TGTGCCAGCAGTTCAGGGGCCTATCAGCCCCAGCATTTT
TRBV19	-	TRBJ2-3	TRBD2	CASSIRLAFTDTQYF	TGTGCCAGTAGTATTAGACTAGCCTTCACAGATACGCAGTATTTT
TRBV27	-	TRBJ2-1	-	CASSSDYNNEQFF	TGTGCCAGCAGTTCCGACTACAACAATGAGCAGTTCTTC